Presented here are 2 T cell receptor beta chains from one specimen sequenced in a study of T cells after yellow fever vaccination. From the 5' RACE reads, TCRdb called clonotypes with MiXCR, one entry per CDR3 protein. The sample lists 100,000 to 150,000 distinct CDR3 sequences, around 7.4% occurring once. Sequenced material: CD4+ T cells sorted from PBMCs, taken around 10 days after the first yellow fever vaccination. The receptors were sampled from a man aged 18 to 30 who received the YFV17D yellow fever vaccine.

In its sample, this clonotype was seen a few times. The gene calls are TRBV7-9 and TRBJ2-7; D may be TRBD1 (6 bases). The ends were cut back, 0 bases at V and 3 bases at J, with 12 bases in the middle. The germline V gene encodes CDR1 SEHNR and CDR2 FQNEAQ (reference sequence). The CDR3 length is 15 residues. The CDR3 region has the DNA TGTGCCAGCAGCTTAGCGGGGGCAGCTTACTACGAGCAGTACTTC. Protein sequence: CASSLAGAAYYEQYF. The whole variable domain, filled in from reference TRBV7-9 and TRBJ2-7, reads DTGVSQNPRHKITKRGQNVTFRCDPISEHNRLYWYRQTLGQGPEFLTYFQNEAQLEKSRLLSDRFSAERPKGSFSTLEIQRTEQGDSAMYLCASSLAGAAYYEQYFGPGTRLTVT.

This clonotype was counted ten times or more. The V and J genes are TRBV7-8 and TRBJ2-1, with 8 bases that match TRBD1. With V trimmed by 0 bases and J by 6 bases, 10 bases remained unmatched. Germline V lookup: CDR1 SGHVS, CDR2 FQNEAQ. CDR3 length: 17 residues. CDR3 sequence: CASSLAQGRGLVNEQFF. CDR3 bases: TGTGCCAGCAGCTTAGCGCAGGGCAGGGGGCTCGTCAATGAGCAGTTCTTC. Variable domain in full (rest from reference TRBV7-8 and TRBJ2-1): GAGVSQSPRYKVAKRGQDVALRCDPISGHVSLFWYQQALGQGPEFLTYFQNEAQLDKSGLPSDRFFAERPEGSVSTLKIQRTQQEDSAVYLCASSLAQGRGLVNEQFFGPGTRLTVL.